The sequence of this T cell receptor beta chain was determined in a study of T cell responses to AZD1222 COVID-19 vaccine. Study information: The analysis combined second doses at about 4 or about 12 weeks.

General study results and limits: Repertoires in all cases were sampled only once the peak T cell response had passed. CD4 TCRs linked to vaccination spanned spike, dominating at 160-218 and 743-854. Two AZD1222 doses significantly raised spike-specific TCR breadth and depth over controls.

Clones were sequenced by immunoSEQ multiplex PCR, and TCRdb holds only the in-frame ones, with some missing. This sample yields 150,000 or so clones, of which 70% to 90% are seen a single time; about 15% belongs to the top ten. The sample holds one count of this clone. Its specificity is not known. This specimen was peripheral blood, taken on day 0 of AZD1222 vaccination. The TCR comes from an adult in good health.

The CDR3 nucleotides read TGTGCCAGCAGCCCCCTCGGGGGGTACGAGCAGTACTTC. Translated: CASSPLGGYEQYF. This chain connects TRBV3-1 (or the pseudogene TRBV3-2) to TRBJ2-7, with 7 positions matching TRBD2. This CDR3 has 13 amino acids. V trimming: 4 bases; J trimming: 4 bases; junction bases outside the gene matches: 4. CDR1 LGHDT and CDR2 YNNKEL come from the germline V gene (reference sequence).